One and the same sample provided the 32 T cell receptor beta chains below, sequenced in a study of regulatory T cells in long-lasting Graves disease. Building the TCR beta libraries relied on iRepertoire HTBI primers, and CDR3 regions underwent Arm-PCR. Each CDR3 protein gets one entry after TCRdb re-called the multiplex PCR reads with MiXCR. The sample holds a few hundred thousand distinct CDR3 sequences, approximately 12% seen once. Time point given: newly diagnosed GD, antithyroid drugs for less than 3 months. Extracted RNA from PBMCs served as the source of the TCR library. These sequences were also reported in another study, on T cells in Graves' hyperthyroidism and ophthalmopathy.

The material was peripheral blood mononuclear cells (PBMCs), obtained at new diagnosis, from a patient treated with antithyroid drugs. The receptors were sampled from a woman between 18 and 30 years old with Graves disease.

As regards this clonotype: Likely a read error: the CDR3 ends without its conserved phenylalanine or tryptophan. The chain employs TRBV27 and TRBJ2-2; D is uncertain. Per germline, CDR1 MNHEY and CDR2 SMNVEV (reference sequence). This CDR3 comprises 13 residues. Deletions cut 8 bases from V and 3 bases from J, with 10 bases between. In nucleotides, the CDR3 is TGTGCCAGCGCCCTCGGGCACACCGGGGAGCTGTTTTCT. Its protein product is CASALGHTGELFS.

This clonotype was detected ten times or more. The V and J genes are TRBV28 and TRBJ1-4; maybe TRBD1 (6 bases). This CDR3 spans 19 amino acids. V was clipped by 6 bases and J by 7 bases, with 30 bases between them. The V gene's germline CDR1 is MDHEN and CDR2 SYDVKM. The DNA of the CDR3 is TGTGCCAGCAGCCCACACGGGCTTATCAGGGGCGTCGGGGTTGAAAAACTGTTTTTT. As protein: CASSPHGLIRGVGVEKLFF.

This clonotype has at least ten counts. The genes are TRBV7-9 and TRBJ2-1; D unclear. This CDR3 region has 11 residues. Germline CDR1 reads SEHNR; CDR2 reads FQNEAQ (reference sequence). V lost 2 bases to trimming and J lost 12 bases, with 8 bases between them. CDR3 sequence reads: CASSLRRVQFF. The CDR3 coding sequence is TGTGCCAGCAGCTTACGTAGGGTGCAGTTCTTC.

As DNA, the CDR3 is TGTGCCAGCGTTAACAGTAACTCCTACGAGCAGTACTTC. Protein sequence: CASVNSNSYEQYF. This chain links TRBV12-3 or TRBV12-4 with TRBJ2-7; D gene unclear. This CDR3 is 13 amino acids long. The V and J ends lost 8 bases and 0 bases respectively, with 11 bases between them.

This clonotype was detected many times. V is TRBV28 and J is TRBJ1-3; TRBD1 is a possible D gene (6 bases). Germline V gives CDR1 MDHEN, CDR2 SYDVKM. V lost 7 bases and J 0 bases, leaving 22 bases between the germline ends. This CDR3 contains 18 residues. Here the CDR3 reads CASTLGGRLISSGNTIYF. The CDR3 coding sequence is TGTGCCAGCACCCTGGGGGGCAGATTGATCAGCTCTGGAAACACCATATATTTT.

This clonotype appeared a few times. The chain couples TRBV7-9 to TRBJ1-1, with D uncertain. CDR1 is SEHNR, CDR2 FQNEAQ, per germline (reference sequence). The CDR3 sequence is 13 residues long. V lost 0 bases, J lost 6 bases, and 8 bases lay in between. The CDR3 DNA reads TGTGCCAGCAGCTTAGCGGAGGCTTCTGAAGCTTTCTTT. This encodes CASSLAEASEAFF.

This clonotype was seen many times. The chain employs TRBV6-2 or TRBV6-3 and TRBJ2-1; 10 bases map to TRBD2. The CDR3 is 17 residues long. The junction had 16 bases not matched to a gene; V was cut back by 4 bases and J by 10 bases. Germline loops: CDR1 MNHEY, CDR2 SVGEGT. The CDR3 sequence: CASSSTLGLATIGEQFF. The CDR3 DNA sequence: TGTGCCAGCAGTTCCACCTTGGGACTAGCGACTATAGGGGAGCAGTTCTTC.

This clonotype was seen only a few times. This sequence joins TRBV19 and TRBJ1-2, with D tentatively TRBD1 (5 bases). CDR3 size: 15 residues. Trimming pared 6 bases from V and 0 bases from J, leaving 14 bases between. Germline values: CDR1 LNHDA, CDR2 SQIVND (reference sequence). The CDR3 region is CASSPRTSANYGYTF. The CDR3 DNA sequence: TGTGCCAGTAGCCCTCGGACAAGCGCTAACTATGGCTACACCTTC.

There are many counts of this clonotype. This sequence joins TRBV18 and TRBJ2-5, with D perhaps TRBD1 or TRBD2 (6 bases each). V was pared by 4 bases and J by 5 bases, with 14 bases between. The CDR3 totals 14 residues. Germline lookup yields CDR1 KGHSH and CDR2 LQKENI. CDR3 sequence reads: CASSRAGGQETQYF. The CDR3, as DNA: TGTGCCAGCTCACGAGCCGGGGGCCAGGAGACCCAGTACTTC. Complete variable domain (other parts from reference TRBV18 and TRBJ2-5): NAGVMQNPRHLVRRRGQEARLRCSPMKGHSHVYWYRQLPEEGLKFMVYLQKENIIDESGMPKERFSAEFPKEGPSILRIQQVVRGDSAAYFCASSRAGGQETQYFGPGTRLLVL.

This clonotype appeared a few times. This chain connects TRBV6-1 to TRBJ2-2; D could derive from TRBD1 or TRBD2 (5 bases each). Per the germline V gene, CDR1 is MNHNS and CDR2 is SASEGT. The CDR3 runs 17 residues. V lost 3 bases, J lost 3 bases, and 17 bases lay in between. The CDR3 is CASSEVPGTSYTGELFF. Written as DNA, the CDR3 is TGTGCCAGCAGTGAGGTGCCCGGGACGAGTTACACCGGGGAGCTGTTTTTT.

On this clonotype: This may come from a read error, since a much larger clone is one base off. The DNA of the CDR3 is TGTGCCAGCAGCTTCGCCCCTAGCGGGACCGGGGAGCTGCTTTTT. Its protein product is CASSFAPSGTGELLF. The chain uses TRBV7-3 and TRBJ2-2; TRBD2 aligns across 9 bases. The CDR3 length is 15 residues. Germline V gene lookup returns CDR1 SGHTA and CDR2 FQGTGA.

This clonotype has ten or more counts. This chain joins TRBV12-3 or TRBV12-4 and TRBJ1-1; TRBD1 might be the D (5 bases). The length of the CDR3 is 17 residues. Trimming stripped 2 bases from V and 1 base from J, with 17 bases between. CDR3 region: CASSLRRLQGENTEAFF. The CDR3 DNA reads TGTGCCAGCAGTTTAAGAAGGCTGCAGGGAGAGAACACTGAAGCTTTCTTT.

Many counts were recorded for this clonotype. V usage is TRBV7-3 and J usage is TRBJ2-1; TRBD2 might be the D (5 bases). V was cut by 2 bases and J by 9 bases, with 11 bases left in between. The CDR3 is made up of 13 amino acids. Germline V CDR1 and CDR2: SGHTA, FQGTGA. The CDR3 DNA sequence: TGTGCCAGCAGCTTATTAATAGCGAGTGAGCAGTTCTTC. Translation gives CASSLLIASEQFF.

This clonotype was picked up many times. This chain uses TRBV28 with TRBJ2-5, with 10 positions matching TRBD1. The germline V gene has CDR1 MDHEN and CDR2 SYDVKM. With V trimmed by 5 bases and J by 1 base, 4 bases remained unmatched. The CDR3 contains 15 residues. The CDR3, as DNA: TGTGCCAGCAGTCAGGGACAGGGGTTCCAAGAGACCCAGTACTTC. This translates into CASSQGQGFQETQYF.

There are many counts of this clonotype. The J gene is TRBJ2-5, the V gene TRBV5-1; no clear D. V lost 0 bases and J lost 4, with 7 bases in between. CDR1 is SGHRS and CDR2 is YFSETQ in the germline V gene. CDR3 length: 13 amino acids. The CDR3 protein is CASSLGWTETQYF. CDR3 nucleotide sequence: TGCGCCAGCAGCTTGGGTTGGACAGAGACCCAGTACTTC.

This clonotype was picked up many times. This sequence joins TRBV14 and TRBJ2-5, with D perhaps TRBD2 (6 bases). The CDR3 has 13 residues. Trimming stripped 1 base from V and 6 bases from J, with 9 bases between. CDR1 and CDR2 (germline): SGHDN, FVKESK. CDR3 DNA sequence: TGTGCCAGCAGCCAAGTGCGGGAAAAGACCCAGTACTTC. It specifies CASSQVREKTQYF.

This clonotype was seen at least ten times. The chain couples TRBV4-2 to TRBJ1-2; D unresolved. This CDR3 contains 13 residues. Between the trimmed V and J ends, which lost 1 base and 8 bases, there was a span of 11 bases. Germline V CDR1 and CDR2: LGHNA, YNFKEQ. CDR3 bases: TGTGCCAGCAGCCAAGCGCAGGCTTTAGGCTACACCTTC. Amino acid sequence: CASSQAQALGYTF.

Many counts were recorded for this clonotype. The chain has TRBV20-1 and TRBJ2-7; a weak D match, TRBD1 (5 bases). The germline V and J ends were trimmed by 8 bases and 3 bases, with 11 bases remaining between them. Germline loops: CDR1 DFQATT, CDR2 SNEGSKA (reference sequence). The CDR3 contains 11 residues. CDR3 protein: CSLKTVYEQYF. In DNA, the CDR3 is TGCAGTCTGAAGACAGTCTACGAGCAGTACTTC.

This clonotype has a handful of counts. One end of the junction varies from germline; a read error may be responsible. The chain couples TRBV12-3 or TRBV12-4 to TRBJ2-1; TRBD2 agrees at 11 bases. The CDR3 is 15 amino acids. The CDR3 loop is CASSVAGGTYNEQFF. CDR3 coding DNA: TGTGCCAGCAGTGTAGCGGGAGGGACCTACAATGAGCAGTTCTTC.

This clonotype was seen many times. V usage is TRBV7-2 and J usage is TRBJ2-5; D might be TRBD2 (5 bases). CDR1 SGHTA and CDR2 FQGNSA come from the germline V gene. This CDR3 has 13 residues. V was pared by 3 bases and J by 4 bases, with 9 bases between. CDR3 DNA: TGTGCCAGCAGCTTCCGGGCGGGAGAGACCCAGTACTTC. It encodes CASSFRAGETQYF.

In this sample, this clonotype turned up a few times. V is TRBV28 and J is TRBJ2-1, with 12 bases that match TRBD2. The CDR3 length is 15 residues. Looked up from germline, CDR1 is MDHEN and CDR2 is SYDVKM. Trimming took 4 bases from V and 9 from J; bases not matched to a gene: 7. DNA of the CDR3: TGTGCCAGCAGTTCAAGGCTAGCGGGGGGGGGTGAGCAGTTCTTC. As protein: CASSSRLAGGGEQFF.

This clonotype was seen repeatedly, ten times or more. The V gene is TRBV6-1, the J gene TRBJ2-5, with 10 bases that match TRBD1. Germline assignment: CDR1 MNHNS and CDR2 SASEGT. The V gene end was trimmed by 5 bases and the J gene end by 3 bases; junction bases not matched to a gene: 9. The CDR3 is made up of 16 amino acids. CDR3 region: CASSPGQGSEEETQYF. CDR3 DNA: TGTGCCAGCAGTCCGGGACAGGGGTCTGAGGAAGAGACCCAGTACTTC.

This clonotype has only a few counts. The rearrangement uses TRBV7-9 and TRBJ2-5, with TRBD2 matching 9 bases. The J segment lost 2 bases and the V segment lost 5 bases, leaving 15 bases of the junction unmatched. Germline assignment: CDR1 SEHNR and CDR2 FQNEAQ (reference sequence). The CDR3 totals 18 residues. This CDR3 is CASSTGTSLQSLQETQYF. CDR3 nucleotide sequence: TGTGCCAGCAGCACCGGGACTAGCCTGCAATCCCTTCAAGAGACCCAGTACTTC.

This clonotype appeared many times. This chain links TRBV7-3 with TRBJ2-5, with a possible D match to TRBD2 (5 bases). Trimming removed 1 base at V and 3 bases at J, with 6 bases between. The CDR3 contains 13 residues. Germline V lookup: CDR1 SGHTA, CDR2 FQGTGA. CDR3 sequence reads: CASSLMREETQYF. CDR3 in DNA: TGTGCCAGCAGCTTAATGCGGGAAGAGACCCAGTACTTC.

There are many counts of this clonotype. The chain carries TRBV12-3 or TRBV12-4 and TRBJ1-5, with TRBD1 as a possible D gene (5 bases). The CDR3 spans 14 residues. Trimming left V 6 bases short and J 7 bases short, with 16 bases between. The CDR3 loop is CASSPGSSGQPQHF. The CDR3 region has the DNA TGTGCCAGCAGCCCAGGGTCCTCCGGACAGCCCCAGCATTTT.

The J gene is TRBJ1-5, the V gene TRBV12-3 or TRBV12-4, with D possibly TRBD1 on 5 matching bases. With 7 bases removed from V and 9 bases from J, the gap between germline ends came to 16 bases. The CDR3 contains 13 residues. CDR3 in DNA: TGTGCCAGCAATAAAGGGGTTGTGGGGCCCCAGCATTTT. Amino acids: CASNKGVVGPQHF.

The chain employs TRBV25-1 and TRBJ2-6; D may be TRBD1 (6 bases). The CDR3 consists of 14 residues. Germline values: CDR1 MGHDK, CDR2 SYGVNS. The germline V and J ends were trimmed by 10 bases and 0 bases, with 10 bases remaining between them. CDR3 DNA sequence: TGTGCCATCTCGGACAGCTCTGGGGCCAACGTCCTGACTTTC. Translating it yields CAISDSSGANVLTF. Full variable domain (outside the CDR3, taken from reference TRBV25-1 and TRBJ2-6): EADIYQTPRYLVIGTGKKITLECSQTMGHDKMYWYQQDPGMELHLIHYSYGVNSTEKGDLSSESTVSRIRTEHFPLTLESARPSHTSQYLCAISDSSGANVLTFGAGSRLTVL.

In this sample, this clonotype turned up a few times. The chain couples TRBV10-3 to TRBJ2-1; D is possibly TRBD1 or TRBD2 (5 bases each). The CDR3 sequence is 15 residues long. Germline V gene data show CDR1 as ENHRY and CDR2 as SYGVKD. Deletions cut 6 bases from V and 6 bases from J, with 18 bases between. Here the CDR3 DNA reads TGTGCCATCAGCGGGACCGAGGCCTTCGTCAATGAGCAGTTCTTC. It is translated as CAISGTEAFVNEQFF.

This clonotype was seen many times. The chain couples TRBV28 to TRBJ2-7; D gene unclear. Trimming left V 5 bases short and J 0 bases short, with 23 bases between. CDR3 length equals 18 residues. The V gene's germline CDR1 is MDHEN and CDR2 SYDVKM. CDR3 sequence (DNA): TGTGCCAGCAGTCCCTGGTCGTATAACAGAGAGCACTCCTACGAGCAGTACTTC. It yields the protein CASSPWSYNREHSYEQYF. The variable domain in full, completed from reference TRBV28 and TRBJ2-7, reads DVKVTQSSRYLVKRTGEKVFLECVQDMDHENMFWYRQDPGLGLRLIYFSYDVKMKEKGDIPEGYSVSREKKERFSLILESASTNQTSMYLCASSPWSYNREHSYEQYFGPGTRLTVT.

This clonotype was recorded at least ten times. V gene TRBV20-1 combines with J gene TRBJ2-3; 7 bases agree with TRBD1. This CDR3 spans 16 amino acids. The J segment lost 3 bases and the V segment lost 3 bases, leaving 12 bases of the junction unmatched. The V gene's germline CDR1 is DFQATT and CDR2 SNEGSKA (reference sequence). The CDR3 DNA follows: TGCAGTGCTAGTAGCGCTCACACAGGGGTAACAGATACGCAGTATTTT. It codes for CSASSAHTGVTDTQYF.

This clonotype was found a few times. The chain is built from TRBV19 and TRBJ1-5; TRBD1 aligns across 9 bases. This CDR3 region has 14 residues. Germline V lookup: CDR1 LNHDA, CDR2 SQIVND (reference sequence). V dropped 3 bases and J dropped 11; count of bases not matched to a gene: 8. The DNA for the CDR3 is TGTGCCAGTAGTATGTGGACAGGGGCCTCCGCCCAGCATTTT. It translates to CASSMWTGASAQHF.

There are many counts of this clonotype. This chain links TRBV18 with TRBJ1-2; 11 bases line up with TRBD1. Germline lookup yields CDR1 KGHSH and CDR2 LQKENI. The CDR3 contains 16 residues. Losses at the gene ends were 4 bases for V and 3 bases for J; bases not matched to a gene: 7. The CDR3 coding sequence is TGTGCCAGCTCACTACGGACAGGGGGCATTGACTATGGCTACACCTTC. Translation gives CASSLRTGGIDYGYTF. Looking up the rest from reference TRBV18 and TRBJ1-2 gives the full variable domain: NAGVMQNPRHLVRRRGQEARLRCSPMKGHSHVYWYRQLPEEGLKFMVYLQKENIIDESGMPKERFSAEFPKEGPSILRIQQVVRGDSAAYFCASSLRTGGIDYGYTFGSGTRLTVV.